The 13 T cell receptor beta chains reported below all come from one sample, sequenced in a study of blood T cell repertoires in COVID-19. The method was immunoSEQ multiplex PCR; TCRdb's version includes in-frame clones alone and lacks a portion of them. The table records 150,000 or so clones, roughly 88% of them present only once. Input material: PBMCs or T cells enriched from blood (not recorded which). These receptor sequences come from a man between 45 and 60 years old who had recovered from COVID-19.

The chain combines TRBV14 with TRBJ1-1, with 7 bases that match TRBD1. Germline CDR1 is SGHDN and CDR2 is FVKESK. The junction had 6 bases not matched to a gene; V was cut back by 7 bases and J by 4 bases. CDR3 size: 13 residues. CDR3 sequence reads: CASTRQGPTEAFF. In DNA form, the CDR3 reads TGTGCCAGCACGAGACAGGGACCCACTGAAGCTTTCTTT.

The chain's CDR3 is CASSRLRATYEQYF. The CDR3 region has the DNA TGTGCCAGTAGTAGACTCAGGGCTACCTACGAGCAGTACTTC. The chain carries TRBV19 and TRBJ2-7; D is perhaps TRBD1 (5 bases). The V end lost 4 bases, the J end lost 2 bases, and 12 bases lay between the germline ends. This CDR3 spans 14 amino acids. CDR1 is LNHDA, CDR2 SQIVND, per germline (reference sequence).

The CDR3 DNA sequence: TGTGCCAGCAGCTCGGGACAGGCTGGGGCCAACGTCCTGACTTTC. It specifies CASSSGQAGANVLTF. The rearrangement uses TRBV5-5 and TRBJ2-6; TRBD1 aligns across 8 bases. Trimming at V came to 3 bases and at J to 2 bases, leaving 1 base not matched to a gene. The CDR3 spans 15 residues. The V gene's germline CDR1 is SGHKS and CDR2 YYEKEE (reference sequence).

This chain links TRBV14 with TRBJ2-1; TRBD2 matches at 9 bases. CDR1 and CDR2 (germline): SGHDN, FVKESK. After removal of 4 bases from V and 8 bases from J, the junction contained 9 bases not matched to a gene. The CDR3 length is 15 residues. The CDR3 is CASSRVSGSWDEQFF. CDR3 nucleotides: TGTGCCAGCAGCCGAGTTAGCGGGAGTTGGGATGAGCAGTTCTTC. The full variable domain, with the rest looked up from reference TRBV14 and TRBJ2-1, is EAGVTQFPSHSVIEKGQTVTLRCDPISGHDNLYWYRRVMGKEIKFLLHFVKESKQDESGMPNNRFLAERTGGTYSTLKVQPAELEDSGVYFCASSRVSGSWDEQFFGPGTRLTVL.

V and J are TRBV19 and TRBJ1-3; 10 bases are a match to TRBD1. J lost 4 bases, V lost 5 bases, and 11 bases had no gene match. Germline lookup yields CDR1 LNHDA and CDR2 SQIVND (reference sequence). The CDR3 length is 17 residues. The CDR3 reads CASSADPGQGNGNTIYF. The CDR3 region has the DNA TGTGCCAGTAGTGCCGACCCGGGACAGGGGAACGGAAACACCATATATTTT.

The chain uses TRBV28 and TRBJ2-3; TRBD1 matches 8 bases. The germline CDR1 and CDR2 sequences are MDHEN and SYDVKM. J lost 2 bases, V lost 2 bases, and 6 bases had no gene match. CDR3 length: 16 amino acids. The CDR3 DNA sequence: TGTGCCAGCAGTTTAGCCGGGACAGGTCTCACAGATACGCAGTATTTT. This translates into CASSLAGTGLTDTQYF.

The rearrangement links TRBV19 to TRBJ2-3; TRBD2 matches 7 bases. The V segment lost 0 bases and the J segment 5 bases; nucleotides outside the gene matches: 8. Germline lookup yields CDR1 LNHDA and CDR2 SQIVND (reference sequence). The length of the CDR3 is 16 residues. CDR3 sequence: CASSIESSGPRDTQYF. CDR3 DNA: TGTGCCAGTAGTATAGAAAGTAGCGGGCCCAGAGATACGCAGTATTTT. The whole variable domain, filled in from reference TRBV19 and TRBJ2-3, reads DGGITQSPKYLFRKEGQNVTLSCEQNLNHDAMYWYRQDPGQGLRLIYYSQIVNDFQKGDIAEGYSVSREKKESFPLTVTSAQKNPTAFYLCASSIESSGPRDTQYFGPGTRLTVL.

The chain employs TRBV10-3 and TRBJ2-3; 8 bases are a match to TRBD1. This CDR3 is 13 amino acids long. With V trimmed by 7 bases and J by 5 bases, 5 bases remained unmatched. Germline-derived CDR1 and CDR2 are ENHRY and SYGVKD. CDR3 DNA: TGTGCCATCAAGGGACAGGCCCAAGATACGCAGTATTTT. It encodes CAIKGQAQDTQYF.

The CDR3 spells CASSLGVTNEKLFF. The CDR3 DNA is TGTGCCAGCTCACTGGGAGTAACTAATGAAAAACTGTTTTTT. V gene TRBV18 combines with J gene TRBJ1-4; D unresolved. The CDR3 length is 14 residues. V lost 4 bases, J lost 1 base, and 7 bases lay in between. CDR1 and CDR2 from the germline V gene are KGHSH and LQKENI.

V gene TRBV9 combines with J gene TRBJ2-3, with D unresolved. The CDR3 contains 14 residues. Trimming took off 0 bases at V and 0 bases at J, with 5 bases between the two ends. CDR1 and CDR2 from the germline V gene are SGDLS and YYNGEE. CDR3 in amino acids: CASSVDSSTDTQYF. The CDR3 region has the DNA TGTGCCAGCAGCGTAGATAGCAGCACAGATACGCAGTATTTT. The full variable domain, with the rest looked up from reference TRBV9 and TRBJ2-3, is DSGVTQTPKHLITATGQRVTLRCSPRSGDLSVYWYQQSLDQGLQFLIQYYNGEERAKGNILERFSAQQFPDLHSELNLSSLELGDSALYFCASSVDSSTDTQYFGPGTRLTVL.

The gene calls are TRBV7-2 and TRBJ2-5, with 12 bases identical to TRBD2. The CDR3 runs to 14 residues. The V gene's germline CDR1 is SGHTA and CDR2 FQGNSA. The V gene end was trimmed by 5 bases and the J gene end by 7 bases; junction bases not matched to a gene: 5. The CDR3 DNA reads TGTGCCAGCAGCGAAACTAGCGGGAGGATGACCCAGTACTTC. This codes for CASSETSGRMTQYF. The complete variable domain, with remaining parts taken from reference TRBV7-2 and TRBJ2-5, reads GAGVSQSPSNKVTEKGKDVELRCDPISGHTALYWYRQSLGQGLEFLIYFQGNSAPDKSGLPSDRFSAERTGGSVSTLTIQRTQQEDSAVYLCASSETSGRMTQYFGPGTRLLVL.

The V call is TRBV24-1, the J call TRBJ2-2; TRBD2 aligns across 7 bases. The CDR3 extends over 15 amino acids. CDR1 and CDR2 (germline): KGHDR, SFDVKD. The V segment lost 9 bases and the J segment 4 bases; nucleotides outside the gene matches: 10. CDR3 sequence reads: CATSAGGSFTGELFF. In nucleotides, the CDR3 is TGTGCCACCTCAGCTGGCGGGAGTTTCACCGGGGAGCTGTTTTTT.

The chain employs TRBV5-1 and TRBJ1-4, with D maybe TRBD1 (6 bases). CDR3 length: 14 amino acids. Germline lookup yields CDR1 SGHRS and CDR2 YFSETQ. Trimming stripped 3 bases from V and 4 bases from J, with 10 bases between. CDR3 nucleotides: TGCGCCAGCAGCTGGACAGATAATAATGAAAAACTGTTTTTT. Protein product: CASSWTDNNEKLFF.